Listed here are 16 T cell receptor beta chains from one sample, sequenced in a study of blood T cells in healthy people across ages (dated by TCRdb to the mid-2010s). Libraries were prepared through 5' RACE. Sequencing instrument: Illumina HiSeq 2500. A second PCR of roughly 6 to 11 cycles was performed with a sample-barcoded 5' primer and a J-beta primer mix. Using fastp trimming at Q25 and MiXCR clonotype assembly, TCRdb reanalyzed the public sequencing data and kept in-frame beta chains. One record per CDR3 amino acid sequence lists the most common genes and DNA. For this sample the table gives roughly 800,000 distinct CDR3 sequences, of which roughly 60% were detected only once. About 20% of the sample comes from the top ten. Sequenced material: blood. The receptors come from a man younger than 40 in good health.

The V and J genes are TRBV5-1 and TRBJ2-1; 7 nucleotides line up with TRBD1. The J segment lost 8 bases and the V segment lost 4 bases, leaving 12 bases of the junction unmatched. The length of the CDR3 is 15 residues. Germline V gene sequence: CDR1 SGHRS, CDR2 YFSETQ. This chain's CDR3 is CASSQGQPFFDEQFF. The CDR3 region has the DNA TGCGCCAGCAGCCAGGGACAGCCCTTTTTCGATGAGCAGTTCTTC.

A word on this clonotype: The junction departs from the called germline gene at one end, perhaps through a read error. The chain links TRBV19 to TRBJ2-1; possibly TRBD2 for D (6 bases). CDR1 LNHDA and CDR2 SQIVND come from the germline V gene (reference sequence). This CDR3 has 15 amino acids. CDR3 coding DNA: TGTGCCGGTAGTATAGACGGGAGAGGTTACAATGAGCAGTTCTTC. Protein product: CAGSIDGRGYNEQFF.

To note about this clonotype: Germline is not matched at one junction end, which may reflect a read error. The chain is built from TRBV29-1 and TRBJ2-3; D could derive from TRBD1 or TRBD2 (6 bases each). The CDR3 runs to 15 residues. From germline, CDR1 is SQVTM and CDR2 ANQGSEA. The CDR3 here is CRVLTGGIIGDTQYF. CDR3 DNA: TGCCGCGTTCTGACCGGGGGCATTATTGGAGATACGCAGTATTTT.

The chain has TRBV29-1 and TRBJ2-7, with D perhaps being TRBD1 or TRBD2 (5 bases each). TRBJ2-5 explains the end of the DNA better; the J call may be wrong. The CDR3 length is 11 residues. CDR1 SQVTM and CDR2 ANQGSEA come from the germline V gene. The CDR3 loop is CSTGAWETQYF. Here the CDR3 DNA reads TGCAGCACCGGGGCTTGGGAGACCCAGTACTTC.

This chain links TRBV27 with TRBJ2-3, with TRBD2 matching 9 bases. Trimming removed 8 bases from V and 1 base from J; junction bases left unmatched: 7. Germline CDR1 MNHEY, CDR2 SMNVEV (reference sequence). The length of the CDR3 is 15 residues. CDR3 loop: CASQDTSGRTDTQYF. Written as DNA, the CDR3 is TGTGCCAGCCAAGATACTAGCGGGCGCACAGATACGCAGTATTTT.

The V gene is TRBV5-1, the J gene TRBJ2-6, with TRBD1 identical over 8 bases. The V segment lost 4 bases and the J segment 0 bases; nucleotides outside the gene matches: 6. The length of the CDR3 is 17 residues. Germline loops: CDR1 SGHRS, CDR2 YFSETQ. The CDR3 nucleotides read TGCGCCAGCAGCAGGGGACAGGCCCCCTCTGGGGCCAACGTCCTGACTTTC. Translating it yields CASSRGQAPSGANVLTF.

The rearrangement joins TRBV3-1 to TRBJ1-1; 8 bases fit TRBD1. Germline V lookup: CDR1 LGHDT, CDR2 YNNKEL (reference sequence). CDR3 length equals 13 residues. V lost 0 bases to trimming and J lost 8 bases; unmatched junction nucleotides: 2. The CDR3 DNA reads as TGTGCCAGCAGCCAAGATGGGACAGGCGAAGCTTTCTTT. Translating gives CASSQDGTGEAFF.

The chain joins TRBV10-3 to TRBJ2-5; 10 bases match TRBD1. Germline CDR1 ENHRY, CDR2 SYGVKD. J was trimmed by 6 bases and V by 4 bases; bases with no gene match: 5. The CDR3 runs to 14 residues. CDR3 loop: CAISAPGQGKTQYF. As DNA, the CDR3 is TGTGCCATCAGTGCGCCGGGACAGGGGAAGACCCAGTACTTC.

The chain is built from TRBV29-1 and TRBJ1-2; D not resolved. CDR1 and CDR2 (germline): SQVTM, ANQGSEA. This CDR3 is built from 11 residues. V was cut by 6 bases and J by 6 bases, with 11 bases left in between. The CDR3 spells CSVQTIDGYTF. The DNA for the CDR3 is TGCAGCGTCCAGACGATTGATGGCTACACCTTC.

The J gene is TRBJ1-2, the V gene TRBV12-3 or TRBV12-4; D unresolved. The length of the CDR3 is 14 residues. Trimming stripped 6 bases from V and 0 bases from J, with 11 bases between. CDR3 nucleotide sequence: TGTGCCAGCAGATCTCTGGCAACTAACTATGGCTACACCTTC. Its translation: CASRSLATNYGYTF.

Here the CDR3 reads CRISGGAGETQYF. In DNA form, the CDR3 reads TGCAGGATATCGGGAGGGGCTGGGGAGACCCAGTACTTC. The genes are TRBV20-1 and TRBJ2-7; 8 nucleotides match TRBD2. TRBJ2-5 explains the end of the DNA better; the J call may be wrong. This CDR3 is built from 13 residues. CDR1 DFQATT and CDR2 SNEGSKA come from the germline V gene (reference sequence).

The genes are TRBV12-3 or TRBV12-4 and TRBJ2-1, with TRBD2 identical over 13 bases. The length of the CDR3 is 16 residues. The ends lost 6 bases at V and 4 bases at J; junction bases unmatched: 6. CDR3 bases: TGTGCCAGCAGATCTACTAGCGGGAGGGCTTACAATGAGCAGTTCTTC. Protein: CASRSTSGRAYNEQFF.

The chain is built from TRBV7-6 and TRBJ2-5; D remains ambiguous. The V and J ends lost 1 base and 5 bases respectively, with 23 bases between them. CDR1 is SGHVS and CDR2 is FNYEAQ in the germline V gene. The CDR3 totals 18 residues. The CDR3 sequence: CASSLDLGRRPMGETQYF. CDR3 nucleotide sequence: TGTGCCAGCAGCTTAGACTTAGGACGCAGACCGATGGGGGAGACCCAGTACTTC.

There are a few counts of this clonotype. V gene TRBV5-4 combines with J gene TRBJ2-4; D not resolved. The germline V gene encodes CDR1 SGHNT and CDR2 YYREEE (reference sequence). Trimming took off 0 bases at V and 6 bases at J, with 7 bases between the two ends. CDR3 size: 13 residues. The CDR3 sequence: CASSLGSVNIQYF. In DNA form, the CDR3 reads TGTGCCAGCAGCTTGGGGTCGGTAAACATTCAGTACTTC.

The CDR3 DNA reads TGTGCCACCAGTGATCAAAAGCGCCTCGGGGAGACCCAGTACTTC. Translated: CATSDQKRLGETQYF. The rearrangement joins TRBV24-1 to TRBJ2-5, with D unresolved. This CDR3 region has 15 residues. V lost 3 bases and J 5 bases, leaving 15 bases between the germline ends. Germline-derived CDR1 and CDR2 are KGHDR and SFDVKD.

The chain links TRBV28 to TRBJ2-5, with D maybe TRBD2 (5 bases). Looked up from germline, CDR1 is MDHEN and CDR2 is SYDVKM. V was trimmed by 4 bases and J by 3 bases, leaving 24 bases between them. This CDR3 region has 18 residues. Here the CDR3 DNA reads TGTGCCAGCAGTTATCGGTTAGGAGGCGGGTTCTCGGAAGAGACCCAGTACTTC. Translation gives CASSYRLGGGFSEETQYF.